This T cell receptor (beta chain) was captured in a study of T cells after yellow fever vaccination. Findings of the study overall: Reappearance after the booster was seen for most primary-vaccination clones, at more than 95% CD4 and about 90% CD8.

Of note for this clonotype: Its antigen is as yet unknown.

5'RACE template switching added a universal primer site and UMIs to TCR cDNA. TCRdb itself ran the 5' RACE reads through MiXCR, one entry per CDR3 protein. The sample includes roughly 300,000 distinct CDR3 sequences, roughly 7% seen only once; the top ten take about 18%. The clonotype originates from a man aged 18 to 30 who received the YFV17D yellow fever vaccine. Source: PBMCs, taken around 45 days after the first yellow fever vaccination.

This CDR3 reads CASSDSTPYSNQPQHF. The CDR3 region has the DNA TGTGCCAGCAGTGACTCAACCCCTTATAGCAATCAGCCCCAGCATTTT. The genes are TRBV6-4 and TRBJ1-5; no firm D call. The germline CDR1 and CDR2 sequences are MRHNA and SNTAGT. V was cut by 0 bases and J by 0 bases, with 9 bases left in between. The CDR3 loop spans 16 amino acids.